One sample yielded the 13 T cell receptor beta chains listed below, sequenced in a study of neoadjuvant anti-PD-1 for oral cavity cancer. The repertoire was sequenced with immunoSEQ multiplex PCR; TCRdb's copy has only in-frame clones and lacks some. The sample contains approximately 15,000 clones, 60% to 70% of which appear only once. The sequencing here drew on PBMCs, taken before nivolumab (anti-PD-1) treatment. The receptors originated from a person aged 35-79 years with oral cavity squamous cell carcinoma.

This chain links TRBV6-5 with TRBJ1-5; D is ambiguous. Germline loops: CDR1 MNHEY, CDR2 SVGAGI. The CDR3 length is 12 residues. Trimming took off 8 bases at V and 6 bases at J, with 11 bases between the two ends. The CDR3 is CASGREPQPQHF. CDR3 bases: TGTGCCAGCGGACGAGAACCTCAGCCCCAGCATTTT.

This clone was observed a few times. The rearrangement links TRBV7-9 to TRBJ1-2, with D hard to call. Germline CDR1 SEHNR, CDR2 FQNEAQ (reference sequence). This CDR3 spans 14 amino acids. V lost 1 base and J lost 4, with 10 bases in between. CDR3 in amino acids: CASSLGQVTYGYTF. The CDR3 DNA reads TGTGCCAGCAGCTTAGGCCAGGTGACCTATGGCTACACCTTC.

This chain connects TRBV23-1 to TRBJ1-5; D perhaps matches TRBD1 (6 bases). TRBV23-1 is reported as an ORF; its role is uncertain. The CDR3 consists of 20 residues. Trimming removed 2 bases from V and 2 bases from J, with 25 bases in between. The CDR3 region is CASSQPEEGDYLNGNQPQHF. The CDR3 DNA reads TGCGCCAGCAGTCAACCCGAGGAGGGGGACTATTTAAACGGCAATCAGCCCCAGCATTTT.

The chain has TRBV19 and TRBJ2-1, with D tentatively TRBD1 (5 bases). Germline V CDR1 and CDR2: LNHDA, SQIVND (reference sequence). V gave up 5 bases and J gave up 9 bases, with 17 bases separating them. This CDR3 contains 14 residues. CDR3 sequence reads: CASSFLTDHSEQFF. The DNA for the CDR3 is TGTGCCAGTAGTTTTTTGACAGATCATAGTGAGCAGTTCTTC.

The V gene is TRBV2, the J gene TRBJ2-5, with 15 bases aligning to TRBD2. From germline, CDR1 is SNHLY and CDR2 FYNNEI. V trimming: 11 bases; J trimming: 4 bases; junction bases outside the gene matches: 8. The CDR3 consists of 15 residues. CDR3 nucleotide sequence: TGTGCCGGAAGGACTAGCGGGGGGGCAGCAGAGACCCAGTACTTC. Protein: CAGRTSGGAAETQYF.

The gene calls are TRBV6-4 and TRBJ1-1, with D uncertain. The length of the CDR3 is 13 residues. The V gene lost 7 bases and the J gene lost 1 base, with 10 bases spanning the gap. Germline CDR1 and CDR2: MRHNA and SNTAGT. CDR3 DNA sequence: TGTGCCAGCAAGGAGTTCACGAACACTGAAGCTTTCTTT. Translated, it gives CASKEFTNTEAFF.

This clone was detected once. The CDR3 loop is CASSDSGAPVTEAFF. CDR3 bases: TGTGCCAGCAGTGACTCAGGGGCCCCGGTCACTGAAGCTTTCTTT. This chain links TRBV6-4 with TRBJ1-1; possible D gene TRBD1, 5 bases. The CDR3 spans 15 residues. Trimming took off 0 bases at V and 4 bases at J, with 12 bases between the two ends. Germline V gene data show CDR1 as MRHNA and CDR2 as SNTAGT.

The sample holds a few counts of this clone. The V call is TRBV27, the J call TRBJ2-7; D gene ambiguous. Germline lookup yields CDR1 MNHEY and CDR2 SMNVEV (reference sequence). The CDR3 consists of 14 residues. V lost 5 bases and J 0 bases, leaving 11 bases between the germline ends. CDR3 in DNA: TGTGCCAGCAGTCCCTACACTACCTCCTACGAGCAGTACTTC. It encodes CASSPYTTSYEQYF.

The V and J genes are TRBV19 and TRBJ2-1, with TRBD2 as a possible D gene (7 bases). The CDR3 consists of 16 residues. Looked up from germline, CDR1 is LNHDA and CDR2 is SQIVND (reference sequence). Trimming took 5 bases from V and 5 from J, leaving 19 bases between them. The CDR3 bases are TGTGCCAGTAGTGTATGGGGGGGGCGCAGGGACAATGAGCAGTTCTTC. It is translated as CASSVWGGRRDNEQFF.

This chain links TRBV25-1 with TRBJ2-5; TRBD2 agrees at 15 bases. V was pared by 6 bases and J by 7 bases, with 15 bases of the junction left unmatched. Germline V gene sequence: CDR1 MGHDK, CDR2 SYGVNS. This CDR3 has 18 amino acids. The CDR3 here is CASRPGLAGGLRVGTQYF. The CDR3 DNA reads TGTGCCAGCAGACCGGGACTAGCGGGGGGCCTACGGGTGGGGACCCAGTACTTC. Drawing the rest from reference TRBV25-1 and TRBJ2-5, the complete variable domain is EADIYQTPRYLVIGTGKKITLECSQTMGHDKMYWYQQDPGMELHLIHYSYGVNSTEKGDLSSESTVSRIRTEHFPLTLESARPSHTSQYLCASRPGLAGGLRVGTQYFGPGTRLLVL.

DNA for the CDR3: TGTGCCAGCAGATCAGAGAGGGGGAAGACTGGCTACACCTTC. This encodes CASRSERGKTGYTF. The chain couples TRBV28 to TRBJ1-2; TRBD1 might be the D (6 bases). There are 14 residues in the CDR3. Trimming stripped 6 bases from V and 7 bases from J, with 18 bases between. The germline gives CDR1 MDHEN, CDR2 SYDVKM.

The rearrangement joins TRBV7-2 to TRBJ1-1, with D unresolved. V lost 1 base to trimming and J lost 1 base, with 10 bases between them. The CDR3 runs 15 residues. Germline V gene lookup returns CDR1 SGHTA and CDR2 FQGNSA. CDR3 region: CASSLVGGANTEAFF. The CDR3 DNA follows: TGTGCCAGCAGCTTAGTTGGTGGAGCGAACACTGAAGCTTTCTTT.

The chain links TRBV6-1 to TRBJ2-7, with TRBD1 as a possible D gene (6 bases). The CDR3 is made up of 12 amino acids. V dropped 8 bases and J dropped 6 bases, with 14 bases sitting between them. Germline V gene data show CDR1 as MNHNS and CDR2 as SASEGT. The CDR3 sequence is CASGRVGGEQYF. CDR3 in DNA: TGTGCCAGCGGTCGGGTAGGGGGCGAGCAGTACTTC.